These 32 T cell receptor beta chains were sequenced from one sample in a study of molecular identifiers for immune sequencing clone quantification. TCRdb passed the PCR reads through MiXCR, listing each CDR3 protein once. This sample has tens of thousands of distinct CDR3 sequences, with more than 35% found just once. The source material was naive CD8+ T cells from blood, with Jurkat cell RNA spiked in. Subset of the sample: FACS-sorted CD8+CD4-CCR7+CD45RA+ naive T cells. All receptors come from a human donor in good health. Some libraries in this study had Jurkat cell RNA spiked in.

There are a few counts of this clonotype. The chain has TRBV6-2 or TRBV6-3 and TRBJ2-1; a weak D match, TRBD2 (5 bases). Deletions cut 10 bases from V and 4 bases from J, with 14 bases between. From germline, CDR1 is MNHEY and CDR2 SVGEGT. The CDR3 runs 13 residues. CDR3 DNA: TGTGCCACCACGGACTTCTCTTACAATGAGCAGTTCTTC. As protein: CATTDFSYNEQFF.

To note about this clonotype: A single base separates this from a much larger clone, so it may be a read error. The genes are TRBV20-1 and TRBJ2-7; the D gene is possibly TRBD1 (5 bases). V dropped 6 bases and J dropped 5 bases, with 14 bases sitting between them. This CDR3 comprises 12 residues. CDR1 is DFQATT, CDR2 SNEGSKA, per germline (reference sequence). CDR3 region: CSARPQGDEQYF. DNA of the CDR3: TGCAGTGCGAGGCCCCAGGGCGACGAGCAGTACTTC.

To note about this clonotype: This sequence may be a read error, since a much larger clone differs from it by one base. A read error is likely, as this CDR3 ends without the conserved phenylalanine or tryptophan. The chain joins TRBV4-3 to TRBJ2-5; no reliable D call. V was cut by 0 bases and J by 4 bases, with 9 bases left in between. Germline assignment: CDR1 LGHNA and CDR2 YSLEER. This CDR3 region has 14 residues. The CDR3 coding sequence is TGCGCCAGCAGCCAAGATCTGGGCCCAGAGACCCAGTACCTC. Translating it yields CASSQDLGPETQYL.

This clonotype was seen at least ten times. The rearrangement links TRBV28 to TRBJ2-5; D gene uncertain. Per germline, CDR1 MDHEN and CDR2 SYDVKM. The CDR3 spans 12 residues. V was shortened by 1 base and J by 5 bases, with 5 bases between the two germline ends. In DNA, the CDR3 is TGTGCCAGCAGTTTATCGGGCGAGACCCAGTACTTC. Protein product: CASSLSGETQYF.

The rearrangement joins TRBV20-1 to TRBJ2-5; D uncertain. Trimming removed 1 base from V and 4 bases from J, with 7 bases in between. The germline gives CDR1 DFQATT, CDR2 SNEGSKA (reference sequence). The length of the CDR3 is 12 residues. The CDR3, as DNA: TGCAGTGCTAGAGTGGACCTAGAGACCCAGTACTTC. As protein: CSARVDLETQYF.

The chain is built from TRBV4-1 and TRBJ2-1; 12 bases align to TRBD2. Germline values: CDR1 MGHRA, CDR2 YSYEKL. This CDR3 has 17 amino acids. V lost 3 bases to trimming and J lost 6 bases; unmatched junction nucleotides: 9. This CDR3 is CASSQTMTSGGGNEQFF. The CDR3 region has the DNA TGCGCCAGCAGCCAGACTATGACTAGCGGGGGAGGCAATGAGCAGTTCTTC.

The chain links TRBV28 to TRBJ1-2, with D maybe TRBD1 (5 bases). Germline V lookup: CDR1 MDHEN, CDR2 SYDVKM. Trimming left V 1 base short and J 5 bases short, with 14 bases between. The CDR3 is made up of 15 amino acids. CDR3 loop: CASSLSRGRAYGYTF. Written as DNA, the CDR3 is TGTGCCAGCAGTTTATCCCGAGGCAGGGCGTATGGCTACACCTTC.

The chain carries TRBV4-2 and TRBJ2-7; D is undetermined. The V gene's germline CDR1 is LGHNA and CDR2 YNFKEQ. This CDR3 comprises 13 residues. Trimming removed 0 bases at V and 2 bases at J, with 5 bases between. The CDR3 sequence is CASSQDRPYEQYF. In DNA, the CDR3 is TGTGCCAGCAGCCAAGATCGCCCCTACGAGCAGTACTTC.

Regarding this clonotype: The junction departs from the called germline gene at one end, perhaps through a read error. This chain connects TRBV20-1 to TRBJ2-7, with 10 positions matching TRBD2. The CDR3 runs to 17 residues. The germline gives CDR1 DFQATT, CDR2 SNEGSKA (reference sequence). In DNA form, the CDR3 reads TGCGGTGCTAGCCGGTGGAGCTTAGCGGGAGGAGGCTACGAGCAGTACTTC. It encodes CGASRWSLAGGGYEQYF.

This clonotype was counted a few times. This rearrangement joins TRBV5-6 to TRBJ2-7; 10 positions match TRBD1. The CDR3 is 14 amino acids. Germline loops: CDR1 SGHDT, CDR2 YYEEEE. V was clipped by 4 bases and J by 2 bases; unmatched bases: 3. This chain's CDR3 is CASSAGTGAYEQYF. The CDR3 DNA follows: TGTGCCAGCAGCGCGGGGACAGGGGCCTACGAGCAGTACTTC.

Regarding this clonotype: A much larger clone lies one base from this, so it may be a read error. The chain uses TRBV29-1 and TRBJ2-5; D gene uncertain. The germline V gene encodes CDR1 SQVTM and CDR2 ANQGSEA. This CDR3 comprises 10 residues. V lost 3 bases and J 9 bases, leaving 8 bases between the germline ends. The CDR3 loop reads CSVESEPQYF. CDR3 DNA: TGCAGCGTTGAGTCGGAGCCCCAGTACTTC. The full variable domain, rest sourced from reference TRBV29-1 and TRBJ2-5, is SAVISQKPSRDICQRGTSLTIQCQVDSQVTMMFWYRQQPGQSLTLIATANQGSEATYESGFVIDKFPISRPNLTFSTLTVSNMSPEDSSIYLCSVESEPQYFGPGTRLLVL.

In the case of this clonotype: A much larger clone lies one base from this, so it may be a read error. Written as DNA, the CDR3 is TGTGCCAGCAGCGGGGGGGCCTACGAGCAGTACTTC. This translates into CASSGGAYEQYF. V gene TRBV11-2 combines with J gene TRBJ2-7; 7 bases agree with TRBD2. V was clipped by 5 bases and J by 2 bases; unmatched bases: 0. CDR3 size: 12 residues. Germline CDR1 and CDR2: SGHAT and FQNNGV.

The chain uses TRBV9 and TRBJ2-6; no reliable D call. The V gene's germline CDR1 is SGDLS and CDR2 YYNGEE. V was clipped by 0 bases and J by 0 bases, with 7 bases between them. The CDR3 is made up of 16 amino acids. The CDR3 region has the DNA TGTGCCAGCAGCGTAGGTAGCAACTCTGGGGCCAACGTCCTGACTTTC. It encodes CASSVGSNSGANVLTF.

V gene TRBV28 combines with J gene TRBJ1-4; possible D gene TRBD1, 6 bases. The CDR3 loop spans 15 amino acids. Germline V gives CDR1 MDHEN, CDR2 SYDVKM. Deletions cut 3 bases from V and 2 bases from J, with 10 bases between. In DNA, the CDR3 is TGTGCCAGCAGTTTGCGGGGGGCGACTAATGAAAAACTGTTTTTT. Encoded protein: CASSLRGATNEKLFF.

This clonotype was seen a few times. The chain couples TRBV29-1 to TRBJ2-7; D remains unclear. This CDR3 region has 13 residues. From germline, CDR1 is SQVTM and CDR2 ANQGSEA. V lost 4 bases and J 0 bases, leaving 10 bases between the germline ends. CDR3 sequence: CSVVLLSSYEQYF. The CDR3 nucleotides read TGCAGCGTTGTCCTTCTCAGCTCCTACGAGCAGTACTTC.

This clonotype appeared a few times. The chain is built from TRBV11-3 and TRBJ2-1, with 8 nucleotides matching TRBD1. Germline values: CDR1 SGHNT, CDR2 YENEEA. The V and J ends lost 5 bases and 2 bases, in that order; junction bases with no gene match: 5. The CDR3 is made up of 15 amino acids. CDR3 residues: CASSPGTGAYNEQFF. The CDR3 nucleotides are TGTGCCAGCAGCCCCGGGACAGGTGCCTACAATGAGCAGTTCTTC.

In this sample, this clonotype turned up a few times. This chain uses TRBV4-1 with TRBJ2-1, with a possible D match to TRBD2 (6 bases). In germline, CDR1 is MGHRA, CDR2 YSYEKL. The CDR3 is 14 amino acids. V was trimmed by 3 bases and J by 8 bases, leaving 14 bases between them. The CDR3 spells CASSQGRQGDEQFF. The CDR3 DNA follows: TGCGCCAGCAGCCAGGGGAGGCAGGGCGATGAGCAGTTCTTC.

This clonotype has only a few counts. The V and J genes are TRBV4-2 and TRBJ2-7; D is ambiguous. Germline CDR1 reads LGHNA; CDR2 reads YNFKEQ. The CDR3 runs 17 residues. Trimming shortened V by 2 bases and J by 0 bases, and 17 bases separated the two germline ends. The CDR3: CASSQTLAPSRSYEQYF. The CDR3 DNA reads TGTGCCAGCAGCCAAACCCTGGCCCCGTCCCGCTCCTACGAGCAGTACTTC.

Comments on this clonotype: A read error may produce the germline difference seen at one junction end. The chain links TRBV28 to TRBJ1-1; TRBD1 is a possible D gene (5 bases). The CDR3 is made up of 20 amino acids. Germline-derived CDR1 and CDR2 are MDHEN and SYDVKM. The CDR3 region is CASRPGRMTALSGMTTEAFF. CDR3 nucleotides: TGTGCCAGCAGACCCGGAAGAATGACAGCATTGAGTGGAATGACCACTGAAGCATTCTTT.

The V gene is TRBV13, the J gene TRBJ2-7; no reliable D call. This CDR3 is built from 12 residues. V dropped 0 bases and J dropped 6 bases, with 6 bases sitting between them. From germline, CDR1 is PRHDT and CDR2 FYEKMQ (reference sequence). Written as DNA, the CDR3 is TGTGCCAGCAGCTTAGGGGCAACCGAGCAGTACTTC. It yields the protein CASSLGATEQYF.

Worth noting for this clonotype: A much larger clone lies one base from this, so it may be a read error. This chain uses TRBV14 with TRBJ2-1; D gene uncertain. Trimming removed 5 bases at V and 10 bases at J, with 18 bases between. The CDR3 has 14 residues. In germline, CDR1 is SGHDN, CDR2 FVKESK. The CDR3 region has the DNA TGTGCCAGCAGCTCACAATCGTGGCTAGTAGAGCAGTTCTTC. Amino acids: CASSSQSWLVEQFF.

The rearrangement joins TRBV2 to TRBJ2-5; D possibly corresponds to TRBD2 (6 bases). The CDR3 sequence is 13 residues long. CDR1 and CDR2 (germline): SNHLY, FYNNEI. Trimming stripped 1 base from V and 5 bases from J, with 8 bases between. CDR3: CASSEVTSETQYF. The CDR3 coding sequence is TGTGCCAGCAGTGAAGTCACTAGCGAGACCCAGTACTTC.

The DNA for the CDR3 is TGCAGTGCTCCCCGGGACAGACTAAATGAAAAACTGTTTTTT. This encodes CSAPRDRLNEKLFF. This chain uses TRBV20-1 with TRBJ1-4; 7 nucleotides match TRBD1. CDR1 is DFQATT and CDR2 is SNEGSKA in the germline V gene (reference sequence). The J segment lost 5 bases and the V segment lost 5 bases, leaving 8 bases of the junction unmatched. The CDR3 runs to 14 residues.

This sequence joins TRBV7-9 and TRBJ2-6; D gene unclear. CDR1 and CDR2 (germline): SEHNR, FQNEAQ (reference sequence). This CDR3 has 17 amino acids. V shed 3 bases and J shed 0 bases, with 12 bases lying between them. CDR3 sequence: CASSFFQRSSGANVLTF. CDR3 in DNA: TGTGCCAGCAGCTTTTTCCAGCGAAGCTCTGGGGCCAACGTCCTGACTTTC.

The sample holds many counts of this clonotype. This rearrangement joins TRBV7-8 to TRBJ1-1; no clear D gene. V was trimmed by 3 bases and J by 1 base, leaving 9 bases between them. Germline values: CDR1 SGHVS, CDR2 FQNEAQ. The CDR3 is made up of 14 amino acids. The CDR3 loop reads CASSLDYANTEAFF. Written as DNA, the CDR3 is TGTGCCAGCAGCTTGGATTATGCGAACACTGAAGCTTTCTTT.

This clonotype has more than one count but fewer than ten. This sequence joins TRBV13 and TRBJ2-5; D may be TRBD2 (5 bases). With 5 bases removed from V and 2 bases from J, the gap between germline ends came to 21 bases. The germline CDR1 and CDR2 sequences are PRHDT and FYEKMQ (reference sequence). The CDR3 is 17 residues long. CDR3 in amino acids: CASSPPFAGSRQETQYF. CDR3 DNA: TGTGCCAGCAGCCCCCCTTTTGCGGGCAGCCGTCAAGAGACCCAGTACTTC.

This clonotype occurred many times. The chain links TRBV20-1 to TRBJ2-7, with 11 bases aligning to TRBD1. Trimming took 3 bases from V and 3 from J; bases not matched to a gene: 10. Per germline, CDR1 DFQATT and CDR2 SNEGSKA (reference sequence). The CDR3 has 16 residues. CDR3: CSARSGTGGWVYEQYF. The CDR3 DNA reads as TGCAGTGCTAGGTCCGGGACAGGGGGTTGGGTCTACGAGCAGTACTTC.

A note on this clonotype: A single base separates this from a much larger clone, so it may be a read error. This chain links TRBV6-2 or TRBV6-3 with TRBJ1-5; D is unresolved. Per germline, CDR1 MNHEY and CDR2 SVGEGT. The CDR3 spans 16 residues. CDR3 sequence (DNA): TGTGCCAGCAGTTATCGCGTGGGAACTAGCAATCAGCCCCAGCAATTT. Translation gives CASSYRVGTSNQPQQF.

This clonotype was picked up a small number of times. The V and J genes are TRBV6-1 and TRBJ2-2; D may be TRBD1 (6 bases). Trimming removed 3 bases at V and 0 bases at J, with 11 bases between. The V gene's germline CDR1 is MNHNS and CDR2 SASEGT. The CDR3 consists of 16 residues. The CDR3 region has the DNA TGTGCCAGCAGTGACCAGGGGAATTCGAACACCGGGGAGCTGTTTTTT. It yields the protein CASSDQGNSNTGELFF.

This rearrangement joins TRBV4-2 to TRBJ2-3; 11 bases line up with TRBD2. Germline V gene sequence: CDR1 LGHNA, CDR2 YNFKEQ. Germline trimming cut 4 bases from V and 4 bases from J; bases unmatched to any gene: 7. The CDR3 consists of 16 residues. CDR3 region: CASSPTSGSSADTQYF. CDR3 bases: TGTGCCAGCAGCCCTACTAGCGGGAGCAGCGCAGATACGCAGTATTTT.

There are a few counts of this clonotype. This chain joins TRBV4-1 and TRBJ2-1; 9 positions match TRBD1. This CDR3 has 15 residues. Germline V gene data show CDR1 as MGHRA and CDR2 as YSYEKL. The V and J ends lost 1 base and 4 bases, in that order; junction bases with no gene match: 2. DNA for the CDR3: TGCGCCAGCAGCCAAGGAGACAGGGGGTACAATGAGCAGTTCTTC. Protein sequence: CASSQGDRGYNEQFF.

This sequence joins TRBV28 and TRBJ1-6; D call uncertain. Trimming pared 2 bases from V and 0 bases from J, leaving 11 bases between. The CDR3 totals 17 residues. Germline V lookup: CDR1 MDHEN, CDR2 SYDVKM. The CDR3 DNA reads as TGTGCCAGCAGTTTAAATGTGTGGAGCTCCTATAATTCACCCCTCCACTTT. It codes for CASSLNVWSSYNSPLHF. Together with reference TRBV28 and TRBJ1-6, the CDR3 gives the full variable domain: DVKVTQSSRYLVKRTGEKVFLECVQDMDHENMFWYRQDPGLGLRLIYFSYDVKMKEKGDIPEGYSVSREKKERFSLILESASTNQTSMYLCASSLNVWSSYNSPLHFGNGTRLTVT.